Below, 12 T cell receptor beta chains from the same sample are listed, as sequenced in a study of blood T cell repertoires in COVID-19. Libraries were prepared by immunoSEQ multiplex PCR; TCRdb keeps only in-frame clonotypes and omits some of them. The repertoire holds 240,000 or so clones, roughly 86% seen once, with 2.5% to 3.5% in the top ten. Input material: peripheral blood. Source of these receptors: a woman in her twenties or thirties who had recovered from COVID-19.

This chain connects TRBV6-4 to TRBJ2-1; maybe TRBD1 (7 bases). V was shortened by 9 bases and J by 6 bases, with 21 bases between the two germline ends. CDR1 is MRHNA and CDR2 is SNTAGT in the germline V gene. The CDR3 contains 15 residues. CDR3 loop: CARKEVSRGANEQFF. In DNA, the CDR3 is TGTGCCAGAAAAGAGGTAAGCAGGGGGGCCAATGAGCAGTTCTTC.

The V and J genes are TRBV7-8 and TRBJ2-2, with D possibly matching TRBD2 (5 bases). Germline V lookup: CDR1 SGHVS, CDR2 FQNEAQ. CDR3 length equals 15 residues. V was pared by 3 bases and J by 1 base, with 9 bases between. CDR3 DNA: TGTGCCAGCAGCTTCCGAGCGGAGAACACCGGGGAGCTGTTTTTT. This codes for CASSFRAENTGELFF.

A single count supports this clone. This chain links TRBV23-1 with TRBJ2-5, with 12 bases that match TRBD2. TRBV23-1 is labeled an ORF, and its function is uncertain. The CDR3 has 19 residues. The V gene end was trimmed by 1 base and the J gene end by 4 bases; junction bases not matched to a gene: 13. Here the CDR3 DNA reads TGCGCCAGCAGTCAATTGCATTCGGCTAGCGGGGGGGAGGGAGAGACCCAGTACTTC. It is translated as CASSQLHSASGGEGETQYF.

V and J are TRBV18 and TRBJ2-2, with D tentatively TRBD1 (7 bases). CDR3 length: 14 residues. The germline V and J ends were trimmed by 4 bases and 8 bases, with 14 bases remaining between them. The germline V gene encodes CDR1 KGHSH and CDR2 LQKENI. In DNA, the CDR3 is TGTGCCAGCTCACTCAAGACAGGGACTGGGGAGCTGTTTTTT. Translating gives CASSLKTGTGELFF. Full variable domain (rest looked up from reference TRBV18 and TRBJ2-2): NAGVMQNPRHLVRRRGQEARLRCSPMKGHSHVYWYRQLPEEGLKFMVYLQKENIIDESGMPKERFSAEFPKEGPSILRIQQVVRGDSAAYFCASSLKTGTGELFFGEGSRLTVL.

The rearrangement uses TRBV6-2 or TRBV6-3 and TRBJ1-4; TRBD1 matches 7 bases. This CDR3 has 17 amino acids. V was pared by 5 bases and J by 2 bases, with 11 bases of the junction left unmatched. CDR1 MNHEY and CDR2 SVGEGT come from the germline V gene. CDR3 sequence: CASSTSRYRGTNEKLFF. In nucleotides, the CDR3 is TGTGCCAGCAGTACCTCAAGATACAGGGGCACTAATGAAAAACTGTTTTTT.

This sequence joins TRBV19 and TRBJ2-3, with 7 bases matching TRBD1. V shed 5 bases, J shed 1 base, and the junction held 18 bases outside the gene matches. There are 19 residues in the CDR3. CDR1 and CDR2 from the germline V gene are LNHDA and SQIVND (reference sequence). DNA of the CDR3: TGTGCCAGTAGTCCCGGAGCCCACGGACAGGTGATAGGCACAGATACGCAGTATTTT. Translating gives CASSPGAHGQVIGTDTQYF.

The CDR3 sequence: CASGVGGEEQFF. For the CDR3, the DNA is TGTGCTAGTGGGGTGGGAGGGGAAGAGCAGTTCTTC. V gene TRBV12-5 combines with J gene TRBJ2-1; 7 nucleotides agree with TRBD2. The germline V gene has CDR1 LGHNT and CDR2 FRNRAP. The CDR3 is made up of 12 amino acids. V lost 6 bases and J lost 10; bases outside the gene matches: 6.

The chain recombines TRBV7-9 with TRBJ1-2, with 8 bases that match TRBD1. The CDR3 has 15 amino acids. With 5 bases clipped from V and 5 bases from J, the junction kept 10 bases outside the gene matches. Germline CDR1 reads SEHNR; CDR2 reads FQNEAQ (reference sequence). The CDR3 region has the DNA TGTGCCAGCAGCCCGAGGACAGGGCCTCGATATGGCTACACCTTC. Amino acid sequence: CASSPRTGPRYGYTF.

The rearrangement joins TRBV6-1 to TRBJ2-3, with D perhaps matching TRBD2 (5 bases). Germline V lookup: CDR1 MNHNS, CDR2 SASEGT. The CDR3 runs 13 residues. The ends were cut back, 3 bases at V and 2 bases at J, with 6 bases in the middle. The DNA for the CDR3 is TGTGCCAGCAGTGAGAGGGACACAGATACGCAGTATTTT. Residues: CASSERDTDTQYF.

J is TRBJ1-6 and V is TRBV5-1; TRBD1 matches 9 bases. Looked up from germline, CDR1 is SGHRS and CDR2 is YFSETQ. The CDR3 has 15 amino acids. J gave up 6 bases and V 4 bases, and 5 bases lay outside the gene matches. The CDR3 loop is CASSEDRGINSPLHF. The CDR3 DNA follows: TGCGCCAGCAGCGAGGACAGGGGTATTAATTCACCCCTCCACTTT.

The chain carries TRBV5-1 and TRBJ2-6; 8 bases line up with TRBD1. This CDR3 spans 17 amino acids. CDR1 is SGHRS and CDR2 is YFSETQ in the germline V gene. The V segment lost 3 bases and the J segment 0 bases; nucleotides outside the gene matches: 5. CDR3 protein: CASSSRQGSSGANVLTF. The CDR3 DNA reads as TGCGCCAGCAGCTCCCGACAGGGGAGCTCTGGGGCCAACGTCCTGACTTTC.

The V call is TRBV11-1, the J call TRBJ1-3; possible D gene TRBD1, 5 bases. The V end was cut by 6 bases, the J end by 0 bases, with 12 bases between. There are 15 residues in the CDR3. Looked up from germline, CDR1 is SGHAT and CDR2 is FQDESV (reference sequence). The CDR3 region has the DNA TGTGCCAGCAGTGAGCCCGGGGGCTCTGGAAACACCATATATTTT. It is translated as CASSEPGGSGNTIYF.